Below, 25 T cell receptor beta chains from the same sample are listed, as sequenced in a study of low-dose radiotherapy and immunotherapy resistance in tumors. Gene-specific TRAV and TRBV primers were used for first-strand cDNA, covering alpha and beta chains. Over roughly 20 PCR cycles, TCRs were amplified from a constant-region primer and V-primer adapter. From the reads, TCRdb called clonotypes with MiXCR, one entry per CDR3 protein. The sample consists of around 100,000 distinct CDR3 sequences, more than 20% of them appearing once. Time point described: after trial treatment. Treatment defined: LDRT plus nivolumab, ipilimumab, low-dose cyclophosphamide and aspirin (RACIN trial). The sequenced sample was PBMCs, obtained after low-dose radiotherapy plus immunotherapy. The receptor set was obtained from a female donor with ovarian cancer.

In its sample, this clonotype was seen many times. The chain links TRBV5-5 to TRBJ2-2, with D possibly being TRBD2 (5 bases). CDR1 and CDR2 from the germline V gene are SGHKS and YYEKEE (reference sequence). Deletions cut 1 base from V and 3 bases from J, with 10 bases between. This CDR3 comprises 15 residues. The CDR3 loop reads CASSLSGVDTGELFF. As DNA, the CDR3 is TGTGCCAGCAGCTTGTCCGGGGTAGACACCGGGGAGCTGTTTTTT.

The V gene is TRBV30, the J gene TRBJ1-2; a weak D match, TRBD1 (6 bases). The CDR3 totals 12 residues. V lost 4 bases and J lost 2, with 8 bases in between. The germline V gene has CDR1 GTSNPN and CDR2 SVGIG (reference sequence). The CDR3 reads CAWIRGNYGYTF. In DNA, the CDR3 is TGTGCCTGGATCAGGGGAAACTATGGCTACACCTTC.

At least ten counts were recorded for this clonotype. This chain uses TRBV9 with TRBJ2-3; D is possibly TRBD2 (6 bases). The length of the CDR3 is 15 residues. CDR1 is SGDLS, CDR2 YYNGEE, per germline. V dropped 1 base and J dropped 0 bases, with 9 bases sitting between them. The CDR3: CASSVRGDSTDTQYF. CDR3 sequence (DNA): TGTGCCAGCAGCGTACGCGGGGATAGCACAGATACGCAGTATTTT.

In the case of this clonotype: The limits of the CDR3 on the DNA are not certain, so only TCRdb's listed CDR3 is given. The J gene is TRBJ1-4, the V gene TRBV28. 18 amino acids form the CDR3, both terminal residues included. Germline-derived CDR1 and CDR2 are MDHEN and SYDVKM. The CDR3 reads CASSLRKSFYPNEKLFFF.

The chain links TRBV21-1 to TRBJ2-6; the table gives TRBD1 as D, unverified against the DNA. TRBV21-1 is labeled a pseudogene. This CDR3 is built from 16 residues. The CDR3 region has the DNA TGTGCCAGCAGCGTCCGGGTACCATCCGGGGCCAACGTCCTGACTTTC. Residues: CASSVRVPSGANVLTF.

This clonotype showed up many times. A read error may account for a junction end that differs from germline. Written as DNA, the CDR3 is TGTGCCAGCAGTGCCGCCAGGGCGAGTTTT. Residues: CASSAARASF. The V call is TRBV12-3 or TRBV12-4, the J call TRBJ1-3; D is perhaps TRBD1 (5 bases). The CDR3 consists of 10 residues.

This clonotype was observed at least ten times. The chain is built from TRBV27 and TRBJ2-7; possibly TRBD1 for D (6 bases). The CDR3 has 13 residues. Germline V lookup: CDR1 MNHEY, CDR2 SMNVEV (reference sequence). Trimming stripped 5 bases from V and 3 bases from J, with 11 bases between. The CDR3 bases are TGTGCCAGCAGTAGACTCAGGGGCTACGAGCAGTACTTC. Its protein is CASSRLRGYEQYF.

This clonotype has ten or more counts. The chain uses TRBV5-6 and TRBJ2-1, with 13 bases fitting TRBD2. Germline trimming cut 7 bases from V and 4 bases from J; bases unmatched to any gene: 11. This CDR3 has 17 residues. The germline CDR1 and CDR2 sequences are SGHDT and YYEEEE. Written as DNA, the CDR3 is TGTGCCAGCCGACCAACTCTGACTAGCGGGAGGTACAATGAGCAGTTCTTC. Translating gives CASRPTLTSGRYNEQFF.

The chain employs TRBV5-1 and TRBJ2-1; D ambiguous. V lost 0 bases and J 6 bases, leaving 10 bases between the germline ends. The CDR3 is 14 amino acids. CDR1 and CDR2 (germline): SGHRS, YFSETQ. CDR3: CASSLEAGLNEQFF. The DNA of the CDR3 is TGCGCCAGCAGCTTGGAGGCCGGGCTCAATGAGCAGTTCTTC.

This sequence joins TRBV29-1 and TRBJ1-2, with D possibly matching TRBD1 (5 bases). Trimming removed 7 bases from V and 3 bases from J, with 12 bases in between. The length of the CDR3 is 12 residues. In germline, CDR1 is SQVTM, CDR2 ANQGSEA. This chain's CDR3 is CSGWGSDYGYTF. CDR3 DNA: TGCAGCGGGTGGGGCAGTGACTATGGCTACACCTTC.

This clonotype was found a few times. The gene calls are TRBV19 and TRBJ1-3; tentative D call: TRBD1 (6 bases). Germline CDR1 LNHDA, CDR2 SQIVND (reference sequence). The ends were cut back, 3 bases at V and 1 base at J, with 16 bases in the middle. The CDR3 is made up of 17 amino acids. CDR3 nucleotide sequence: TGTGCCAGTAGTATTGGGGGCTTCGGGGGATCTGGAAACACCATATATTTT. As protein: CASSIGGFGGSGNTIYF. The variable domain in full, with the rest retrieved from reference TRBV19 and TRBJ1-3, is DGGITQSPKYLFRKEGQNVTLSCEQNLNHDAMYWYRQDPGQGLRLIYYSQIVNDFQKGDIAEGYSVSREKKESFPLTVTSAQKNPTAFYLCASSIGGFGGSGNTIYFGEGSWLTVV.

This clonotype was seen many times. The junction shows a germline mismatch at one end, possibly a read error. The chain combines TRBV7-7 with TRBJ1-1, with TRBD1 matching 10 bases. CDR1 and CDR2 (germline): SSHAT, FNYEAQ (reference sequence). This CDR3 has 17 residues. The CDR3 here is CASSLAGDRGEVAEAFF. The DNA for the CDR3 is TGTGCTAGCAGCTTAGCAGGGGACAGGGGAGAGGTGGCTGAAGCTTTCTTT.

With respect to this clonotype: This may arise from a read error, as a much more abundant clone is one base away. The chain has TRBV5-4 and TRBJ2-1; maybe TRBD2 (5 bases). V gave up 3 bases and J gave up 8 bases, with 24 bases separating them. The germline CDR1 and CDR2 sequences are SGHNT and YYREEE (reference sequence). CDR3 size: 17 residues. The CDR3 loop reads CASSSTDLSEGVYEQFF. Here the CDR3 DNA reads TGTGCCAGCAGCTCCACAGATTTGAGTGAGGGCGTCTATGAGCAGTTCTTC.

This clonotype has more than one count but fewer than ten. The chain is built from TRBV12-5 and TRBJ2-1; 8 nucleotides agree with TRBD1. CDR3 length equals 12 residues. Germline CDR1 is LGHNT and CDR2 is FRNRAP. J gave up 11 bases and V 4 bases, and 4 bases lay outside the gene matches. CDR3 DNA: TGTGCTAGTGGTTATCAGGGGGCTCAGCAGTTCTTC. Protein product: CASGYQGAQQFF.

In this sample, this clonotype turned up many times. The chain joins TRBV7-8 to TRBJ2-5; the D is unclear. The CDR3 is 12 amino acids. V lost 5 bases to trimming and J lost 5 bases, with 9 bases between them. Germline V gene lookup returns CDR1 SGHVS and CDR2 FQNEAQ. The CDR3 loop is CASSADRETQYF. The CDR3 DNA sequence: TGTGCCAGCAGCGCCGACCGGGAGACCCAGTACTTC.

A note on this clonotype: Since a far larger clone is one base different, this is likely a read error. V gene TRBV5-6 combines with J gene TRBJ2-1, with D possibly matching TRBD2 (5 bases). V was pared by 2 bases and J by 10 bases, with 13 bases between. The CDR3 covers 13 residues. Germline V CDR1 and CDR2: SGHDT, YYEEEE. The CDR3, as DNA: TGTGCCAGCAGCTTAACCGGGCCGGGGGAGCAGTTCTTC. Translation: CASSLTGPGEQFF. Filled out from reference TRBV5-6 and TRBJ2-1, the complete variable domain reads DAGVTQSPTHLIKTRGQQVTLRCSPKSGHDTVSWYQQALGQGPQFIFQYYEEEERQRGNFPDRFSGHQFPNYSSELNVNALLLGDSALYLCASSLTGPGEQFFGPGTRLTVL.

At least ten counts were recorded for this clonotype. The CDR3 region has the DNA TGCGCCAGCAGCCAAGATCCCCTAGCTACAGATACGCAGTATTTT. Protein product: CASSQDPLATDTQYF. J is TRBJ2-3 and V is TRBV4-3, with D perhaps matching TRBD2 (5 bases). The CDR3 contains 15 residues. Trimming shortened V by 0 bases and J by 3 bases, and 10 bases separated the two germline ends. Looked up from germline, CDR1 is LGHNA and CDR2 is YSLEER.

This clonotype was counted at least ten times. The CDR3 here is CASSALGGASEKLFF. The CDR3 DNA reads as TGTGCCAGTAGTGCCTTAGGGGGGGCTTCGGAAAAACTGTTTTTT. The V gene is TRBV19, the J gene TRBJ1-4, with a possible D match to TRBD1 (6 bases). The V gene lost 5 bases and the J gene lost 8 bases, with 18 bases spanning the gap. CDR3 length equals 15 residues. Germline loops: CDR1 LNHDA, CDR2 SQIVND (reference sequence). The full variable domain, completed using reference TRBV19 and TRBJ1-4, is DGGITQSPKYLFRKEGQNVTLSCEQNLNHDAMYWYRQDPGQGLRLIYYSQIVNDFQKGDIAEGYSVSREKKESFPLTVTSAQKNPTAFYLCASSALGGASEKLFFGSGTQLSVL.

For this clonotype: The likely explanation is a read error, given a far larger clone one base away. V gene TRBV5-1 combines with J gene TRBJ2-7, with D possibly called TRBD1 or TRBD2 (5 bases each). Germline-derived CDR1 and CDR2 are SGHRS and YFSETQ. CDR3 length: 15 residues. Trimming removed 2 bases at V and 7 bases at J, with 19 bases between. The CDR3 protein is CASSFPGRKGLEQYF. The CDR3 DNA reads TGCGCCAGCAGCTTCCCGGGACGGAAGGGTCTGGAGCAGTACTTC.

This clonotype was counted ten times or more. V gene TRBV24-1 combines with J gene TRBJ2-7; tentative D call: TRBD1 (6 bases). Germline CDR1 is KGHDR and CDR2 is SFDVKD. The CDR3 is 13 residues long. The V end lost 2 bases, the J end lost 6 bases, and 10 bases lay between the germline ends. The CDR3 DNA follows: TGTGCCACCAGTGATTCAAACAGGGTCGAGCAGTACTTC. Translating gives CATSDSNRVEQYF.

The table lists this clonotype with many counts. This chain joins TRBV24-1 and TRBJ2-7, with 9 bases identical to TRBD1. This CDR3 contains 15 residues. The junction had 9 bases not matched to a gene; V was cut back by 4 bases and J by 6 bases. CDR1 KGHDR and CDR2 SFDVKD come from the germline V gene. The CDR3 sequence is CATSDRGTGSSEQYF. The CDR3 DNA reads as TGTGCCACCAGTGACCGCGGGACAGGGTCGTCCGAGCAGTACTTC.

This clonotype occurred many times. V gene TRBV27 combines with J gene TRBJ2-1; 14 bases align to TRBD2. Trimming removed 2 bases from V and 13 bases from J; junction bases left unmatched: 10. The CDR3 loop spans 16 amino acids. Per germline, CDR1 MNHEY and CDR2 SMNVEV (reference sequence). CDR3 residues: CASSLETSGRALEQFF. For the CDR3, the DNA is TGTGCCAGCAGTTTAGAGACTAGCGGGAGGGCCCTGGAACAGTTCTTC.

The CDR3 reads CSVTGIVGTEAFF. The CDR3 coding sequence is TGCAGCGTGACAGGGATTGTGGGCACTGAAGCTTTCTTT. The V call is TRBV29-1, the J call TRBJ1-1; TRBD1 aligns across 7 bases. There are 13 residues in the CDR3. V lost 6 bases and J lost 4; bases outside the gene matches: 8. The germline V gene encodes CDR1 SQVTM and CDR2 ANQGSEA.

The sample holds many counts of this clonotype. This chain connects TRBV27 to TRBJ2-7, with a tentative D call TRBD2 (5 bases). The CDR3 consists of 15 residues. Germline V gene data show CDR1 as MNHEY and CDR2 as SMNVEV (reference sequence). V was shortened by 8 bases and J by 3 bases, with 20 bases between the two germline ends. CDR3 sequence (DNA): TGTGCCAGCCTACCATCCGGGATAATGGGCTACGAGCAGTACTTC. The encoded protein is CASLPSGIMGYEQYF.

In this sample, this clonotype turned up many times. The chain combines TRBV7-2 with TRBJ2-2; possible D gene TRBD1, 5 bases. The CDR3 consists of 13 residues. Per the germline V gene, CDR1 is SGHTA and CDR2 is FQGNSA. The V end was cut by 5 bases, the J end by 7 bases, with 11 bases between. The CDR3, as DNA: TGTGCCAGCAGCCAAGGGGTTAGCGGGGAGCTGTTTTTT. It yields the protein CASSQGVSGELFF.